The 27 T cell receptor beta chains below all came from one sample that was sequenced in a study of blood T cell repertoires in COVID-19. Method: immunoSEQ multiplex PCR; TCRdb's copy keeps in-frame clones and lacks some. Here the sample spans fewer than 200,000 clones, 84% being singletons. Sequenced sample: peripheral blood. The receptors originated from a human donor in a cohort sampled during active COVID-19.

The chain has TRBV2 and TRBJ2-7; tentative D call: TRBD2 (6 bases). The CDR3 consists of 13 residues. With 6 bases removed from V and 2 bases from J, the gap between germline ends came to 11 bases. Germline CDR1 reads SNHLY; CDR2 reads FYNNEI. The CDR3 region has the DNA TGTGCCAGCAGGCGGGACCAAACCTACGAGCAGTACTTC. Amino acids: CASRRDQTYEQYF. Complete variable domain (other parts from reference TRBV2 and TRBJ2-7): EPEVTQTPSHQVTQMGQEVILRCVPISNHLYFYWYRQILGQKVEFLVSFYNNEISEKSEIFDDQFSVERPDGSNFTLKIRSTKLEDSAMYFCASRRDQTYEQYFGPGTRLTVT.

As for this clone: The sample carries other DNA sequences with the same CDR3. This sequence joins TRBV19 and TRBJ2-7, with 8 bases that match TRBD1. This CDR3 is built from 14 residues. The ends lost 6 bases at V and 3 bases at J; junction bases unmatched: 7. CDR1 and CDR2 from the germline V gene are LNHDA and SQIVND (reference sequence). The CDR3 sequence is CASSLGQGGYEQYF. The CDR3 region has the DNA TGTGCCAGTAGCCTAGGACAGGGCGGCTACGAGCAGTACTTC.

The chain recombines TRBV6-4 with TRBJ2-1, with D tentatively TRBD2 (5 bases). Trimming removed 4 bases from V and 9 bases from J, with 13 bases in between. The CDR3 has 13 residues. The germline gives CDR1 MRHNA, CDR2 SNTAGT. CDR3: CASSVNSGGEQFF. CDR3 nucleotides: TGTGCCAGCAGTGTGAATTCAGGAGGTGAGCAGTTCTTC.

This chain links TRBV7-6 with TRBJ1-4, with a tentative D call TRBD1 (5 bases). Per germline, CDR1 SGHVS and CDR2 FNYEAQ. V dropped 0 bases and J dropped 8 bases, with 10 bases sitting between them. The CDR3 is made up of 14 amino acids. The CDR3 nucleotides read TGTGCCAGCAGCTTAGCCGGGGGTACCGAAAAACTGTTTTTT. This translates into CASSLAGGTEKLFF.

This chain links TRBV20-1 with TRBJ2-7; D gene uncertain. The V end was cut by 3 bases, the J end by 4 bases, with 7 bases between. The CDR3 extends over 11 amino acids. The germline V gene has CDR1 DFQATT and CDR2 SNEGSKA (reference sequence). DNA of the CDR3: TGCAGTGCTAGGTCCCTATACGAGCAGTACTTC. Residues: CSARSLYEQYF.

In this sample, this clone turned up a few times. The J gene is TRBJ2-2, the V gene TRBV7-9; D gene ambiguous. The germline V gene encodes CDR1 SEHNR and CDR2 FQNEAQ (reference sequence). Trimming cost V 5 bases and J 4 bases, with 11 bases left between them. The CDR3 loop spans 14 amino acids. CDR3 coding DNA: TGTGCCAGCAGCCCCCCCTTCGGCACCGGGGAGCTGTTTTTT. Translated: CASSPPFGTGELFF.

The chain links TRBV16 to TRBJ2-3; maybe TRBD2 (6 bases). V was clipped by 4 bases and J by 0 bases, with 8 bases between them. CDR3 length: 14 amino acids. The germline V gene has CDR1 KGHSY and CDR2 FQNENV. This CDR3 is CASSRSGSTDTQYF. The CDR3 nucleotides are TGTGCCAGCAGCCGAAGCGGGAGCACAGATACGCAGTATTTT.

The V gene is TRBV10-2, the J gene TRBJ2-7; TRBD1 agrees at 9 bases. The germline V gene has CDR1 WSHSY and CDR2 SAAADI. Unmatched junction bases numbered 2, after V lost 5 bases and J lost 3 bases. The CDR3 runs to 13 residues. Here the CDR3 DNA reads TGCGCCAGCAGTCCGACAGGGGGCTACGAGCAGTACTTC. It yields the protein CASSPTGGYEQYF.

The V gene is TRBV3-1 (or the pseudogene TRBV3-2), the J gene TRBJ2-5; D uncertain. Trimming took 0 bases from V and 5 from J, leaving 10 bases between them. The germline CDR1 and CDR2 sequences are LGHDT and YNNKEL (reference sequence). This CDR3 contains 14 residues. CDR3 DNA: TGTGCCAGCAGCCAAGAAGGCAGCGCGGAGACCCAGTACTTC. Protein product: CASSQEGSAETQYF.

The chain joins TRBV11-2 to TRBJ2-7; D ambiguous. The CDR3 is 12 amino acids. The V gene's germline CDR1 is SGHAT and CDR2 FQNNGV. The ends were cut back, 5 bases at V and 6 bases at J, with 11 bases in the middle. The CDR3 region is CASSLTAVEQYF. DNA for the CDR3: TGTGCCAGCAGCCTGACCGCGGTCGAGCAGTACTTC. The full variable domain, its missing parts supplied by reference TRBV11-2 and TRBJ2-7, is EAGVAQSPRYKIIEKRQSVAFWCNPISGHATLYWYQQILGQGPKLLIQFQNNGVVDDSQLPKDRFSAERLKGVDSTLKIQPAKLEDSAVYLCASSLTAVEQYFGPGTRLTVT.

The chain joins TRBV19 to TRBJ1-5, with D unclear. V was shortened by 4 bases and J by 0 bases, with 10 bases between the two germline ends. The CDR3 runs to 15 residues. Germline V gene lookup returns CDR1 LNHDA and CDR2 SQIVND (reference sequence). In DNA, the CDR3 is TGTGCCAGTAGTACTTTCTCTTATAGCAATCAGCCCCAGCATTTT. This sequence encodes CASSTFSYSNQPQHF.

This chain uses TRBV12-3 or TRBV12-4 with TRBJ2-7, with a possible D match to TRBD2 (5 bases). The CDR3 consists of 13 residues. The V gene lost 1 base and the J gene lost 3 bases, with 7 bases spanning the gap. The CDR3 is CASSLGELYEQYF. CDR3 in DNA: TGTGCCAGCAGTTTAGGGGAGCTCTACGAGCAGTACTTC.

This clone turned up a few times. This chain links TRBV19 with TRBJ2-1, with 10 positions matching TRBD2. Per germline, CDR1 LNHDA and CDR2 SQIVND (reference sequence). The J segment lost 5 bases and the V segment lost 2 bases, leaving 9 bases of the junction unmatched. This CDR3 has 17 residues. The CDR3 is CASSISGGAGENNEQFF. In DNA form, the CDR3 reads TGTGCCAGTAGTATAAGCGGGGGGGCCGGTGAAAACAATGAGCAGTTCTTC. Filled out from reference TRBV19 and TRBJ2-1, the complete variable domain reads DGGITQSPKYLFRKEGQNVTLSCEQNLNHDAMYWYRQDPGQGLRLIYYSQIVNDFQKGDIAEGYSVSREKKESFPLTVTSAQKNPTAFYLCASSISGGAGENNEQFFGPGTRLTVL.

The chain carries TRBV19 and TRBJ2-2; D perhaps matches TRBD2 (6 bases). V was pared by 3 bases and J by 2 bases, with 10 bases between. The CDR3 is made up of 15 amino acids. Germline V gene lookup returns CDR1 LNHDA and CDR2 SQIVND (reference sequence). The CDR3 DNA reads TGTGCCAGTAGTATTGGGACTCTTAACACCGGGGAGCTGTTTTTT. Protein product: CASSIGTLNTGELFF. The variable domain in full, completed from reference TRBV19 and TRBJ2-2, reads DGGITQSPKYLFRKEGQNVTLSCEQNLNHDAMYWYRQDPGQGLRLIYYSQIVNDFQKGDIAEGYSVSREKKESFPLTVTSAQKNPTAFYLCASSIGTLNTGELFFGEGSRLTVL.

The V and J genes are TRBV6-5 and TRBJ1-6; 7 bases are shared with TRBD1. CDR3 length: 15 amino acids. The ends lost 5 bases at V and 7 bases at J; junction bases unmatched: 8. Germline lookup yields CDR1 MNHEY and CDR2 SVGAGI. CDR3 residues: CASSHRDRTNSPLHF. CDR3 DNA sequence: TGTGCCAGCAGTCACCGGGACAGAACGAATTCACCCCTCCACTTT.

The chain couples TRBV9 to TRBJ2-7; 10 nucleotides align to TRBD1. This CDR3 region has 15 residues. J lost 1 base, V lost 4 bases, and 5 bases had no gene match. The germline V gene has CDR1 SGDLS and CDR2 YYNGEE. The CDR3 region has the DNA TGTGCCAGCAGCACCTCGGACAGGGGGTCCTACGAGCAGTACTTC. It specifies CASSTSDRGSYEQYF.

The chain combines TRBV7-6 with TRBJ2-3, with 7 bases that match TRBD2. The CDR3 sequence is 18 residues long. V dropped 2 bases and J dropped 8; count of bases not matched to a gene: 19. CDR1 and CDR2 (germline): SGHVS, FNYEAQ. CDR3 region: CASSLFLAGDPEGGTQYF. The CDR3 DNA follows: TGTGCCAGCAGCTTATTTTTGGCGGGGGACCCCGAGGGTGGTACGCAGTATTTT.

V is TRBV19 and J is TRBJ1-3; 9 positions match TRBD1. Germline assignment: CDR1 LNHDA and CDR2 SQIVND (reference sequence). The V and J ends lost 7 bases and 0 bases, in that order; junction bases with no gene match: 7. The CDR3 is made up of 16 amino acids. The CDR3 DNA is TGTGCCAGTACCGCGACAGGGGGGATCTCTGGAAACACCATATATTTT. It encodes CASTATGGISGNTIYF. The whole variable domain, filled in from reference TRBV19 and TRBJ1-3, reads DGGITQSPKYLFRKEGQNVTLSCEQNLNHDAMYWYRQDPGQGLRLIYYSQIVNDFQKGDIAEGYSVSREKKESFPLTVTSAQKNPTAFYLCASTATGGISGNTIYFGEGSWLTVV.

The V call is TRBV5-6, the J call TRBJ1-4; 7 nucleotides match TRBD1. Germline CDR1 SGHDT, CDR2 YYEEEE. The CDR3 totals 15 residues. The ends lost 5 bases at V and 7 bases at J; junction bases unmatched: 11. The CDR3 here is CASSYKQGIGEKLFF. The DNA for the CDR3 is TGTGCCAGCAGTTACAAACAGGGGATTGGTGAAAAACTGTTTTTT.

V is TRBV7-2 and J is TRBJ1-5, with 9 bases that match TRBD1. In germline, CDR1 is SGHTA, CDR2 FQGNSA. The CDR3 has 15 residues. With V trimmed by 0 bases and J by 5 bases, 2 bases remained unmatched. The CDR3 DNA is TGTGCCAGCAGCTTAGCAACAGGGGGCTATCAGCCCCAGCATTTT. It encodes CASSLATGGYQPQHF.

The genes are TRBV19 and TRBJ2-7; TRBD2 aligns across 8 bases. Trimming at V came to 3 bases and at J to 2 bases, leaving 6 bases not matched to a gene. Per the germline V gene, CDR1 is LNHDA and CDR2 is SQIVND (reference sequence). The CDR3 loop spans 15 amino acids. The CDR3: CASSILAGPTYEQYF. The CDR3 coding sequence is TGTGCCAGTAGTATCTTAGCGGGGCCTACCTACGAGCAGTACTTC.

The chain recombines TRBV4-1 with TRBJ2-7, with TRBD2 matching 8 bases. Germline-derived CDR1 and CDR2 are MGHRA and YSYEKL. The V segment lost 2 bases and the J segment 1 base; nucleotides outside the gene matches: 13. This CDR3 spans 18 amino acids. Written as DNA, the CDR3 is TGCGCCAGCAGCCAACCCAGGACGAGCGGGGGAACTTCCTACGAGCAGTACTTC. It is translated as CASSQPRTSGGTSYEQYF.

Here the CDR3 reads CAYQPDRDLNQPQHF. CDR3 sequence (DNA): TGTGCCTATCAGCCCGACAGGGATCTTAATCAGCCCCAGCATTTT. The V and J genes are TRBV30 and TRBJ1-5; 7 bases align to TRBD1. Germline-derived CDR1 and CDR2 are GTSNPN and SVGIG (reference sequence). The length of the CDR3 is 15 residues. With V trimmed by 7 bases and J by 4 bases, 13 bases remained unmatched. Supplemented by reference TRBV30 and TRBJ1-5, the full variable domain reads SQTIHQWPATLVQPVGSPLSLECTVEGTSNPNLYWYRQAAGRGLQLLFYSVGIGQISSEVPQNLSASRPQDRQFILSSKKLLLSDSGFYLCAYQPDRDLNQPQHFGDGTRLSIL.

CDR3 in DNA: TGTGCCAGCAGTCCCGCGACAGGGCAGGGGAGGGCTTTCTTT. Amino acids: CASSPATGQGRAFF. The rearrangement joins TRBV6-6 to TRBJ1-1, with TRBD1 matching over 7 bases. This CDR3 comprises 14 residues. Germline values: CDR1 MNHNY, CDR2 SVGAGI (reference sequence). The trim removed 5 bases at V and 11 bases at J, leaving 14 bases unmatched.

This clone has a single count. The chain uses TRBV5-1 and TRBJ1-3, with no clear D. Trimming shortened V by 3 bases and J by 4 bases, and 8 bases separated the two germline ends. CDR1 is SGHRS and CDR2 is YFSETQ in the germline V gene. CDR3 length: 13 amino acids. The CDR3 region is CASSSSFGNTIYF. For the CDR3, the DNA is TGCGCCAGCAGCTCCTCCTTCGGAAACACCATATATTTT. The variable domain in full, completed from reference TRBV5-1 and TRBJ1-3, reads KAGVTQTPRYLIKTRGQQVTLSCSPISGHRSVSWYQQTPGQGLQFLFEYFSETQRNKGNFPGRFSGRQFSNSRSEMNVSTLELGDSALYLCASSSSFGNTIYFGEGSWLTVV.

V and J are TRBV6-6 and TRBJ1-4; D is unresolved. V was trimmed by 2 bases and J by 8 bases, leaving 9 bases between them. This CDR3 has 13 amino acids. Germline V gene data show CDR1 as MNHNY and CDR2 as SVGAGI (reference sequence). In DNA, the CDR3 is TGTGCCAGCAGTTACGATGGGAGGGAAAAACTGTTTTTT. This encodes CASSYDGREKLFF.

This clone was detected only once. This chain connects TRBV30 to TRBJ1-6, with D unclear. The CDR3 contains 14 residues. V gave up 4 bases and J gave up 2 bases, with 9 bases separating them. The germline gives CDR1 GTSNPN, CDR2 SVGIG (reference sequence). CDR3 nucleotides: TGTGCCTGGATGGGGAGAGCCTATAATTCACCCCTCCACTTT. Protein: CAWMGRAYNSPLHF. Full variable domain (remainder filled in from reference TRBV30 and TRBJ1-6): SQTIHQWPATLVQPVGSPLSLECTVEGTSNPNLYWYRQAAGRGLQLLFYSVGIGQISSEVPQNLSASRPQDRQFILSSKKLLLSDSGFYLCAWMGRAYNSPLHFGNGTRLTVT.